The 12 T cell receptor beta chains below were found in one sample sequenced in a study of T cells in Graves' hyperthyroidism and ophthalmopathy. Amplification yielded TCR beta CDR3 regions, with RNA transcripts as the source. TCR CDR3 regions were first amplified by RT-PCR with HTBI primers. TCRdb processed the multiplex PCR reads anew with MiXCR; each CDR3 protein has one entry. The repertoire holds about 400,000 distinct CDR3 sequences, with around 14% as singletons. The specimen was blood. The receptor set was obtained from a woman under 40 with Graves' hyperthyroidism.

This clonotype came up many times. This sequence joins TRBV7-3 and TRBJ2-1; 8 bases are shared with TRBD2. This CDR3 is built from 15 residues. With 5 bases clipped from V and 4 bases from J, the junction kept 7 bases outside the gene matches. Germline CDR1 is SGHTA and CDR2 is FQGTGA. The CDR3 sequence: CASSPGTRTYNEQFF. The CDR3 nucleotides are TGTGCCAGCAGCCCCGGGACTAGAACTTACAATGAGCAGTTCTTC.

In its sample, this clonotype was seen a few times. The chain couples TRBV3-1 to TRBJ2-1, with D perhaps matching TRBD1 (5 bases). The CDR3 consists of 13 residues. Trimming stripped 2 bases from V and 4 bases from J, with 6 bases between. Germline CDR1 LGHDT, CDR2 YNNKEL (reference sequence). DNA of the CDR3: TGTGCCAGCAGCCAATCAGGGTACAATGAGCAGTTCTTC. Translated, it gives CASSQSGYNEQFF.

The chain joins TRBV13 to TRBJ2-5, with 11 nucleotides matching TRBD2. The CDR3 spans 15 residues. After removal of 5 bases from V and 6 bases from J, the junction contained 8 bases not matched to a gene. The V gene's germline CDR1 is PRHDT and CDR2 FYEKMQ (reference sequence). For the CDR3, the DNA is TGTGCCAGCAGCCATAGCGGGGGGGATGCGAAGACCCAGTACTTC. Protein product: CASSHSGGDAKTQYF.

The V call is TRBV20-1, the J call TRBJ2-1; TRBD2 matches at 13 bases. Germline assignment: CDR1 DFQATT and CDR2 SNEGSKA (reference sequence). Trimming cost V 1 base and J 8 bases; bases outside gene matches: 5. The length of the CDR3 is 15 residues. The CDR3 region is CSARGTSGSPHEQFF. In DNA form, the CDR3 reads TGCAGTGCTAGAGGGACTAGCGGGAGTCCCCATGAGCAGTTCTTC.

V is TRBV5-1 and J is TRBJ1-1; 9 nucleotides match TRBD1. This CDR3 has 14 amino acids. V lost 5 bases, J lost 5 bases, and 7 bases stayed unmatched. Germline V CDR1 and CDR2: SGHRS, YFSETQ. CDR3 residues: CASSPGQGRTEAFF. CDR3 sequence (DNA): TGCGCCAGCAGTCCCGGACAGGGGAGGACTGAAGCTTTCTTT.

This clonotype was counted at least ten times. At one end the junction does not follow the germline gene, possibly because of a read error. The chain recombines TRBV28 with TRBJ2-1, with 10 bases matching TRBD2. CDR1 and CDR2 (germline): MDHEN, SYDVKM. The CDR3 totals 14 residues. The CDR3 is CASNLAGGGNEQFF. The CDR3 DNA is TGTGCCAGCAATTTAGCGGGAGGCGGCAATGAGCAGTTCTTC.

This clonotype was counted ten times or more. The chain is built from TRBV18 and TRBJ2-1; D unclear. CDR3 length: 12 amino acids. Per the germline V gene, CDR1 is KGHSH and CDR2 is LQKENI. Deletions cut 0 bases from V and 13 bases from J, with 10 bases between. CDR3 sequence reads: CASSPPTRFQFF. CDR3 nucleotide sequence: TGTGCCAGCTCACCACCGACGAGATTTCAGTTCTTC.

The chain joins TRBV6-1 to TRBJ2-4; 9 bases are a match to TRBD1. This CDR3 has 14 residues. Germline assignment: CDR1 MNHNS and CDR2 SASEGT. V gave up 6 bases and J gave up 2 bases; unmatched junction bases: 2. Written as DNA, the CDR3 is TGTGCCAGCAGAGGACAGGGGACCAAAAACATTCAGTACTTC. Translation gives CASRGQGTKNIQYF.

This clonotype has at least ten counts. The chain joins TRBV10-3 to TRBJ2-5; 7 positions match TRBD2. V was pared by 10 bases and J by 2 bases, with 4 bases of the junction left unmatched. Germline loops: CDR1 ENHRY, CDR2 SYGVKD. The CDR3 contains 12 residues. The DNA for the CDR3 is TGTGCCACCCAGCGGGAACAAGAGACCCAGTACTTC. This gives the protein CATQREQETQYF.

The table lists this clonotype with many counts. This sequence joins TRBV3-1 and TRBJ2-1; tentative D call: TRBD2 (5 bases). The CDR3 has 12 residues. Germline loops: CDR1 LGHDT, CDR2 YNNKEL (reference sequence). Trimming pared 4 bases from V and 10 bases from J, leaving 11 bases between. The CDR3 DNA reads TGTGCCAGCAGCCTCCCCTCTAGCGAGCAGTTCTTC. This gives the protein CASSLPSSEQFF.

V and J are TRBV20-1 and TRBJ2-6, with 8 bases fitting TRBD1. The CDR3 runs to 16 residues. V dropped 2 bases and J dropped 3; count of bases not matched to a gene: 6. Germline V lookup: CDR1 DFQATT, CDR2 SNEGSKA (reference sequence). CDR3 sequence: CSARRQGIGGANVLTF. In nucleotides, the CDR3 is TGCAGTGCTAGAAGACAGGGGATAGGTGGGGCCAACGTCCTGACTTTC.

The V gene is TRBV12-3 or TRBV12-4, the J gene TRBJ2-7; D is unclear. V shed 6 bases and J shed 3 bases, with 15 bases lying between them. This CDR3 has 14 residues. CDR3 bases: TGTGCCAGCAGACCGCCGGGCTACTTCTACGAGCAGTACTTC. Its protein is CASRPPGYFYEQYF.